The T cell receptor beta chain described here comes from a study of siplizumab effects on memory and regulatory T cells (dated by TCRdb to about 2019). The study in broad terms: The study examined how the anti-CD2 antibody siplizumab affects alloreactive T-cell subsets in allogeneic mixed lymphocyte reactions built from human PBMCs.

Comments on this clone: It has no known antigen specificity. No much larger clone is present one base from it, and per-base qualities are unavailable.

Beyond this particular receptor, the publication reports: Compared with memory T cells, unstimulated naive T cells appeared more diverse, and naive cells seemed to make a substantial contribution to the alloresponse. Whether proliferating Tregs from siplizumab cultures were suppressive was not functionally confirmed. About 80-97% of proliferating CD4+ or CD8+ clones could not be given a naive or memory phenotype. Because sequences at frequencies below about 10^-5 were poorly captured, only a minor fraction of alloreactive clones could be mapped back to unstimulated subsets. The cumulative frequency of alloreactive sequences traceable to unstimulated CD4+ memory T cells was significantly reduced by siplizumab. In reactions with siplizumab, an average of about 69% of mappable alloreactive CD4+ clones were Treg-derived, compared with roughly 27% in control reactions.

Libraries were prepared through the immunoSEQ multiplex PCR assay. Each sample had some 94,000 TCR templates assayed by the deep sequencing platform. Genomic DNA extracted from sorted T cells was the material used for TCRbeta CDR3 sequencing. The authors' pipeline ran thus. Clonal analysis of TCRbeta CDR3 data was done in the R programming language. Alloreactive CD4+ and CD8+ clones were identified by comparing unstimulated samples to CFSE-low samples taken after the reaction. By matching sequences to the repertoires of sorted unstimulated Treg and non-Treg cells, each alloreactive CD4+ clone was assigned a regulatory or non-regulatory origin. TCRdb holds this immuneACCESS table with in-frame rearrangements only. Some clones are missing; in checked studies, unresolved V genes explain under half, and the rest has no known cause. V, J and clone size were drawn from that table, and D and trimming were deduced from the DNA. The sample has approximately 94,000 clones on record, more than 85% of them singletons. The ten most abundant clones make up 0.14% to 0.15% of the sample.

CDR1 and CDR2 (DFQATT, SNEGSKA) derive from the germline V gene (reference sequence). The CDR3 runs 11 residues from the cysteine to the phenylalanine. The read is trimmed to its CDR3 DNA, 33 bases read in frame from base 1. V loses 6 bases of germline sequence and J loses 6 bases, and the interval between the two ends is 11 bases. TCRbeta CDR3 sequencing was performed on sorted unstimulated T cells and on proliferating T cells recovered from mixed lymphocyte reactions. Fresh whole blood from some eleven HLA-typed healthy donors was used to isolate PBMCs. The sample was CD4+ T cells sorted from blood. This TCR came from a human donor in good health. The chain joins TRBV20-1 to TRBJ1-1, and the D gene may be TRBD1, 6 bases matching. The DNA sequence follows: TGCAGTGCCATAGGGGGGGCTGAAGCTTTCTTT. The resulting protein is CSAIGGAEAFF.